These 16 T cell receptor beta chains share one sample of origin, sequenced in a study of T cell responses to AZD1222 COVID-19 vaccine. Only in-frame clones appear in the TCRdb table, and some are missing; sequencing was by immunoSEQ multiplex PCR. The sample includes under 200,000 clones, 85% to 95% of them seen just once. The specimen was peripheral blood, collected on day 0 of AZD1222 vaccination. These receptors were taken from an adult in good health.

This chain's CDR3 is CASSPWEYEQYF. DNA of the CDR3: TGTGCCAGCTCACCGTGGGAGTACGAGCAGTACTTC. This chain connects TRBV18 to TRBJ2-7, with a weak D call TRBD2 (5 bases). Germline V gene data show CDR1 as KGHSH and CDR2 as LQKENI. CDR3 length: 12 amino acids. The germline V and J ends were trimmed by 3 bases and 4 bases, with 7 bases remaining between them.

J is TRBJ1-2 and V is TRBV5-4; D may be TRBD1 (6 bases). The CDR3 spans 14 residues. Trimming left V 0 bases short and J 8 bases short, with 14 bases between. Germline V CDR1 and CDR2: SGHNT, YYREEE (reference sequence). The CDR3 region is CASSLAAGAFGYTF. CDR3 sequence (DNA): TGTGCCAGCAGCTTGGCAGCAGGGGCGTTCGGCTACACCTTC.

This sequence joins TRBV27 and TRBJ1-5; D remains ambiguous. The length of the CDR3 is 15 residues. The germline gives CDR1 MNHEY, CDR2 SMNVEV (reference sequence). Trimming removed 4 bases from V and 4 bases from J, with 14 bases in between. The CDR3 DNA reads TGTGCCAGCAGTTCGGAGGGTCCTCCTAATCAGCCCCAGCATTTT. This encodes CASSSEGPPNQPQHF.

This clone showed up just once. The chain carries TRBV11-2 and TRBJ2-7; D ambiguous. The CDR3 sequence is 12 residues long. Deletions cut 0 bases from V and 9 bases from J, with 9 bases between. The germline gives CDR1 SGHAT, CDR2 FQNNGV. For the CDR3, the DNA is TGTGCCAGCAGCTTAGACGTACAGCTGCAGTACTTC. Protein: CASSLDVQLQYF.

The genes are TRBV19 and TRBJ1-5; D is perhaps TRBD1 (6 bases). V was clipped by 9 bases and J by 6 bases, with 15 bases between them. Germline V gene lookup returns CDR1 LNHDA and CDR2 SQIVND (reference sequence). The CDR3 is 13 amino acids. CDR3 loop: CASLGQRSQPQHF. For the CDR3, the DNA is TGTGCCAGCTTGGGACAACGCTCTCAGCCCCAGCATTTT.

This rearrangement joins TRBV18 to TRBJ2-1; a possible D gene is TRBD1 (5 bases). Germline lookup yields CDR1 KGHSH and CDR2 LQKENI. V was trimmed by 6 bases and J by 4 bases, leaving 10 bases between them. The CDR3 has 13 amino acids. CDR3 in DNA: TGTGCCAGCTCCCTGGACAAATACAATGAGCAGTTCTTC. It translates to CASSLDKYNEQFF.

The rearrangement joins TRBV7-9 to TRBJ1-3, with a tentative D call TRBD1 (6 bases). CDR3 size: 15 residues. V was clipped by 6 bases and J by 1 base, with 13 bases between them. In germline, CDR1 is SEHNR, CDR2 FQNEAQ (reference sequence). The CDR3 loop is CASRYREESGNTIYF. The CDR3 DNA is TGTGCCAGCAGATACAGGGAGGAATCTGGAAACACCATATATTTT.

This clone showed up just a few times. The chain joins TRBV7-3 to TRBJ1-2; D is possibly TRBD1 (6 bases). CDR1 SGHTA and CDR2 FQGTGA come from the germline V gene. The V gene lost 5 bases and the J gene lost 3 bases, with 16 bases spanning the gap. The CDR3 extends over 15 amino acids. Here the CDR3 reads CASSPQGSVDYGYTF. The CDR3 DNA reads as TGTGCCAGCAGCCCCCAGGGGTCCGTGGACTATGGCTACACCTTC.

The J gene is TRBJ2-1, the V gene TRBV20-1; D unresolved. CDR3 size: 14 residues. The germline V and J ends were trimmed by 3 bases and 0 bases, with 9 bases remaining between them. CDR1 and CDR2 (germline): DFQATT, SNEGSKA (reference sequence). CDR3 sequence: CSASGASSYNEQFF. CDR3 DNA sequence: TGCAGTGCTAGTGGAGCAAGCTCCTACAATGAGCAGTTCTTC.

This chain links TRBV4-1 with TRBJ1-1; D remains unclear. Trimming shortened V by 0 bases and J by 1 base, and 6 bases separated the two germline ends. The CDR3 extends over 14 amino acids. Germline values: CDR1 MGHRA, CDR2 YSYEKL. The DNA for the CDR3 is TGCGCCAGCAGCCAAGAAGGCGGGAACACTGAAGCTTTCTTT. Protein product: CASSQEGGNTEAFF.

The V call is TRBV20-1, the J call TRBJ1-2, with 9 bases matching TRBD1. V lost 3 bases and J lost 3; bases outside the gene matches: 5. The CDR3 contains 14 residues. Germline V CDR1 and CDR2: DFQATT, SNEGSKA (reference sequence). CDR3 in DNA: TGCAGTGCTAGTCGGGACAGGGTCGACTATGGCTACACCTTC. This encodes CSASRDRVDYGYTF.

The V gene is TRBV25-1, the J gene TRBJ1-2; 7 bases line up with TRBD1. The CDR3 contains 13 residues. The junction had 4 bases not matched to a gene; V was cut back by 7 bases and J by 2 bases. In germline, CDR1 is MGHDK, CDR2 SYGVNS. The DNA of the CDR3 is TGTGCCAGCAAATTACAGGGGAACTATGGCTACACCTTC. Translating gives CASKLQGNYGYTF.

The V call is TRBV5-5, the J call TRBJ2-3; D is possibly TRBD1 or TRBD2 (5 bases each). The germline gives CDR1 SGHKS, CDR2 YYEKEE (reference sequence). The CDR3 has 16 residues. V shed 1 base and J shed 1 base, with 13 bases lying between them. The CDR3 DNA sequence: TGTGCCAGCAGCTTGCCCCGGGACGGGGGCACAGATACGCAGTATTTT. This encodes CASSLPRDGGTDTQYF.

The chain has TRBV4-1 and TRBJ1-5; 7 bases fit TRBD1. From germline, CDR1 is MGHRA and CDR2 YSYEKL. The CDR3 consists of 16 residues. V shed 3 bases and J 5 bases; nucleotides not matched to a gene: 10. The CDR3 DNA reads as TGCGCCAGCAGCCAGCTGGGACAGTCGTCGGATCAGCCCCAGCATTTT. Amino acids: CASSQLGQSSDQPQHF.

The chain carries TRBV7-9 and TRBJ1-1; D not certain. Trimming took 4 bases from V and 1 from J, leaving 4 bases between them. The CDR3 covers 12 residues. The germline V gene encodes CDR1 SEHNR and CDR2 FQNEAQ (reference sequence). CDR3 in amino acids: CASSYGNTEAFF. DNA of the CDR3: TGTGCCAGCAGCTACGGGAACACTGAAGCTTTCTTT.

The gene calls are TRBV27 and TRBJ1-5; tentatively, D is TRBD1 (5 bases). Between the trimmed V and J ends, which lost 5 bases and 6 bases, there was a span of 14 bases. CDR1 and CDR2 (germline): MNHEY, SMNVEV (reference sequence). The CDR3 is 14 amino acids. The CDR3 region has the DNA TGTGCCAGCAGTCCTAGGGGCTTAAGTCAGCCCCAGCATTTT. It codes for CASSPRGLSQPQHF.